This TCR beta chain was captured by sequencing in a study of T cell responses to AZD1222 COVID-19 vaccine. Trimming cost V 0 bases and J 7 bases, with 12 bases left between them. Germline V CDR1 and CDR2: SGHDN, FVKESK. The CDR3 runs to 14 residues. Study-wide results and limits: Most donors were white British, females outnumbered males, and clonal diversity was possibly underestimated. There were vaccine-associated CD4 TCRs across spike, dominant at 160-218 and 743-854. Repertoires in all cases were sampled only once the peak T cell response had passed.

As to this clone: Its cognate antigen is unknown.

The method was immunoSEQ multiplex PCR; TCRdb's version includes in-frame clones alone and lacks a portion of them. This sample yields about 190,000 clones, of which around 87% are seen a single time; 2.7% belongs to the top ten. This TCR came from an adult in good health. The gene calls are TRBV14 and TRBJ1-2, with unresolved D. The material sequenced was peripheral blood, taken on day 0 of MenACWY control vaccination. CDR3 coding DNA: TGTGCCAGCAGCCAAGACCCCTTGGGGATTGGCTACACCTTC. This gives the protein CASSQDPLGIGYTF.